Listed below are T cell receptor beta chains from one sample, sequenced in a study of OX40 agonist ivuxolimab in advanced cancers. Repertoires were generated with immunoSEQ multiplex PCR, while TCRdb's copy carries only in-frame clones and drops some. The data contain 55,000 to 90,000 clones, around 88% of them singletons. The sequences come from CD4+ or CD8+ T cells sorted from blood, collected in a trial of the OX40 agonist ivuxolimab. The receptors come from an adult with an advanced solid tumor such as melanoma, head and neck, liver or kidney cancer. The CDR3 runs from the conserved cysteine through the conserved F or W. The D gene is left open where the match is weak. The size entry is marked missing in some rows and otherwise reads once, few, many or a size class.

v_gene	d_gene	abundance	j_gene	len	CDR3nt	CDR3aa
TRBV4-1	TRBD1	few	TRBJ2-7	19	TGCGCCAGCAGCCACCACACAAGGGTGACGGGACAGGGCATGGGGGAGCAGTACTTC	CASSHHTRVTGQGMGEQYF
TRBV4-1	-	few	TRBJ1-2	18	TGCGCCAGCAGCCAAGCTACCCCTTGGACACGGTCGAACTATGGCTACACCTTC	CASSQATPWTRSNYGYTF
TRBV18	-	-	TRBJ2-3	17	TGTGCCAGCTCACCACTTCCGGGGGCGGGTGACACAGATACGCAGTATTTT	CASSPLPGAGDTDTQYF
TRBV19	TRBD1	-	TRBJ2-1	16	TGTGCCAGTAGTCCGAAGGACAGGGTCCCCTACAATGAGCAGTTCTTC	CASSPKDRVPYNEQFF
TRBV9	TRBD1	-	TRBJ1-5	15	TGTGCCAGCAGCGTAGGGACAGGGGGTAATCAGCCCCAGCATTTT	CASSVGTGGNQPQHF
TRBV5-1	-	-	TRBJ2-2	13	TGCGCCAGCAGCTCTTCCGGGACCGGGGAGCTGTTTTTT	CASSSSGTGELFF
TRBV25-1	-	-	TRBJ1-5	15	TGTGCCAGCAGTGACCCTTCGGGGGCGGATCAGCCCCAGCATTTT	CASSDPSGADQPQHF
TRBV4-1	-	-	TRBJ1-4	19	TGCGCCAGCAGCCAAGCCCGGACTGAGCAGATGCAGACTAATGAAAAACTGTTTTTT	CASSQARTEQMQTNEKLFF
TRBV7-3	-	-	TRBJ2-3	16	TGTGCCAGCAGCTTAACTGGGGAACGTGGCACAGATACGCAGTATTTT	CASSLTGERGTDTQYF
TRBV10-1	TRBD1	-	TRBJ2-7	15	TGCGCCAGCAGTGAGTCCGGACAGGTCTCCTACGAGCAGTACTTC	CASSESGQVSYEQYF
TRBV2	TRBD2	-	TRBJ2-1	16	TGTGCCAGCAGTGGCCTAGCGGGGGGGACATACAATGAGCAGTTCTTC	CASSGLAGGTYNEQFF
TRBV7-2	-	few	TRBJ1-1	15	TGTGCCAGCAGCCCCCTTATTGCAGGGGCGGCTGAAGCTTTCTTT	CASSPLIAGAAEAFF
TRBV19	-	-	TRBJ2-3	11	TGTGCCAGTAGTATAGCAGATACGCAGTATTTT	CASSIADTQYF
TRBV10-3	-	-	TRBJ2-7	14	TGTGCCATCAGTGAAGGTCAGGGGGGGGCTGAGCAGTACTTC	CAISEGQGGAEQYF
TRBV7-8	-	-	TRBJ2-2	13	TGTGCCAGCAATGGGCAGAACACCGGGGAGCTGTTTTTT	CASNGQNTGELFF
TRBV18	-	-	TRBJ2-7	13	TGTGCCAGCTCCGAGGCGCCTGGCTACGAGCAGTACTTC	CASSEAPGYEQYF
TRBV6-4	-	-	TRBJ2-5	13	TGTGCCAGCAGTGAGGAACACCAAGAGACCCAGTACTTC	CASSEEHQETQYF
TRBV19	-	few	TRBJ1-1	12	TGTGCCAGTAGTAAGCCGACCGAGGAGGTCCTCTTT	CASSKPTEEVLF
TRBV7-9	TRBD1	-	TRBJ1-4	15	TGTGCAATGGGGACAGGCGCCTCAACTAATGAAAAACTGTTTTTT	CAMGTGASTNEKLFF
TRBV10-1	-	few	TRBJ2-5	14	TGCGCCAGCAGCGCGGACAGCAAAAAAGAGACCCAGTACTTC	CASSADSKKETQYF
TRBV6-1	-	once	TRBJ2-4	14	TGTGCCATCCAGAGAGGGGGAGCCAAAAACATTCAGTACTTC	CAIQRGGAKNIQYF
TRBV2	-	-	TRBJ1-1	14	TGTGCCAGCAGTGGGGCGTGGGGAGGGACTGAAGCTTTCTTT	CASSGAWGGTEAFF
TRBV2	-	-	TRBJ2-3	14	TGTGCCAGCAGAAAGAGTAGCGAAACAGATACGCAGTATTTT	CASRKSSETDTQYF
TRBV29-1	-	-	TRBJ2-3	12	TGCAGCGTTGCTGACCCCACAGATACGCAGTATTTT	CSVADPTDTQYF
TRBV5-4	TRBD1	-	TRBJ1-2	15	TGTGCCAGCAGCCCGGACAGGGCCGTAGGCTATGGCTACACCTTC	CASSPDRAVGYGYTF
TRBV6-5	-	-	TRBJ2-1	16	TGTGCCAGCAGTTACTCGGGGACGGGAGTCTACAATGAGCAGTTCTTC	CASSYSGTGVYNEQFF
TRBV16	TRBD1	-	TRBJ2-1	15	TGTGCCAGCAGCCAACCGGGACAGCCCTACAATGAGCAGTTCTTC	CASSQPGQPYNEQFF
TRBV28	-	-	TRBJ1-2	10	TGTGCCAGTGAGAGGGACGGCTACACCTTC	CASERDGYTF
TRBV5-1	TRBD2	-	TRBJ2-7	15	TGCGCCAGCAGCTTGGATGCGGGAGGTTGGTACGAGCAGTACTTC	CASSLDAGGWYEQYF
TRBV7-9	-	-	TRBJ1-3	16	TGTGCCAGCAGCTTCGCCACCAGTGACATTGGAAACACCATATATTTT	CASSFATSDIGNTIYF
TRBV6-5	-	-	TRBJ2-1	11	TGTGCCAGCAGTTATGGGTCTGAGCAGTTCTTC	CASSYGSEQFF
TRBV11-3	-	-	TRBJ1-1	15	TGTGCCAGCAGCTTATTTCTGCTTTTGCGGGCCAAAGCTTTCTTT	CASSLFLLLRAKAFF
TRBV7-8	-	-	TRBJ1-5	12	TGTGCCAGCAGCTTAGGGGATCAGCCCCAGCATTTT	CASSLGDQPQHF
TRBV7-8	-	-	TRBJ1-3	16	TGTGCCAGCAGCTTACGTAGAACTGGCTCTGGAAACACCATATATTTT	CASSLRRTGSGNTIYF
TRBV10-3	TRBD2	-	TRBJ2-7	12	TGTGCCATCAGTGATGGGGAGGGCGAGCAGTACTTC	CAISDGEGEQYF
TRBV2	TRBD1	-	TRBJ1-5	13	TGTGCCAGCACCCCAGGGGGCGATCAGCCCCAGCATTTT	CASTPGGDQPQHF
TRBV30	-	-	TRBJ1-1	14	TGTGCCTGGAGCTTCCGGGCAGGGAATAATGAAGCTTTCTTT	CAWSFRAGNNEAFF
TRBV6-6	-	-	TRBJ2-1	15	TGTGCCAGCAGTGATACGGACCACATCTACAATGAGCAGTTCTTC	CASSDTDHIYNEQFF
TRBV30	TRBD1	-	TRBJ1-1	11	TGTGCCTGGAGTGTACAGGGGTCGGCTTTCTTT	CAWSVQGSAFF
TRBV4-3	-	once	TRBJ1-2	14	TGCGCCAGCAGCCAAGATGTGGCTAACTATGGCTACACCTTC	CASSQDVANYGYTF
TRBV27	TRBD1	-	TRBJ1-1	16	TGTGCCAGCAGGTACAGCGGGACAGTACCTAACACTGAAGCTTTCTTT	CASRYSGTVPNTEAFF